The next 19 T cell receptor beta chains were all read from a single sample in a study of identifying expanded T cells in peripheral blood. Generated by immunoSEQ multiplex PCR, the TCRdb table keeps only in-frame clones and is missing some. The repertoire has approximately 100,000 clones, 80% to 90% of them found once; the top ten carry about 17%. Sequencing input: blood. All receptors come from a person aged 18-70 years in good health.

The chain combines TRBV7-9 with TRBJ1-2; D is uncertain. V gave up 1 base and J gave up 4 bases, with 4 bases separating them. CDR3 length equals 12 residues. The germline V gene has CDR1 SEHNR and CDR2 FQNEAQ (reference sequence). This CDR3 is CASSLGSYGYTF. The CDR3 DNA sequence: TGTGCCAGCAGCTTAGGGTCCTATGGCTACACCTTC.

A few counts support this clone. The V and J genes are TRBV4-1 and TRBJ1-3; D ambiguous. Germline V gene sequence: CDR1 MGHRA, CDR2 YSYEKL. This CDR3 is 18 amino acids long. V lost 1 base and J 0 bases, leaving 16 bases between the germline ends. CDR3 in amino acids: CASSQGILRRDSGNTIYF. CDR3 nucleotides: TGCGCCAGCAGCCAAGGCATTTTGAGGCGCGACTCTGGAAACACCATATATTTT.

V gene TRBV28 combines with J gene TRBJ1-5, with D uncertain. Trimming shortened V by 1 base and J by 2 bases, and 12 bases separated the two germline ends. Germline V lookup: CDR1 MDHEN, CDR2 SYDVKM. The CDR3 contains 16 residues. The CDR3 nucleotides read TGTGCCAGCAGTTTATTCCCCCCCGGCGGCAATCAGCCCCAGCATTTT. Translation gives CASSLFPPGGNQPQHF.

The chain uses TRBV5-4 and TRBJ1-1, with D unclear. Germline V gene sequence: CDR1 SGHNT, CDR2 YYREEE (reference sequence). The CDR3 is made up of 12 amino acids. Between the trimmed V and J ends, which lost 4 bases and 5 bases, there was a span of 9 bases. The CDR3 region has the DNA TGTGCCAGCAGCCTGAGTAGGACTGAAGCTTTCTTT. Its translation: CASSLSRTEAFF.

The rearrangement joins TRBV6-6 to TRBJ1-2; D not resolved. This CDR3 comprises 11 residues. Between the trimmed V and J ends, which lost 7 bases and 2 bases, there was a span of 5 bases. The germline CDR1 and CDR2 sequences are MNHNY and SVGAGI (reference sequence). For the CDR3, the DNA is TGTGCCAGCATGAGGAACTATGGCTACACCTTC. Its protein is CASMRNYGYTF.

Only a few counts were recorded for this clone. This sequence joins TRBV29-1 and TRBJ1-6; D not resolved. CDR3 length: 13 amino acids. Germline CDR1 reads SQVTM; CDR2 reads ANQGSEA. The V and J ends lost 4 bases and 9 bases respectively, with 13 bases between them. In DNA form, the CDR3 reads TGCAGCGTTGCGGGCGAAGATGGTTCACCCCTCCACTTT. This encodes CSVAGEDGSPLHF.

The rearrangement links TRBV29-1 to TRBJ1-2; 11 nucleotides align to TRBD1. After removal of 6 bases from V and 8 bases from J, the junction contained 11 bases not matched to a gene. Germline CDR1 is SQVTM and CDR2 is ANQGSEA. The CDR3 length is 14 residues. CDR3 nucleotides: TGCAGCGTGGACAGGGGGCACGGGGCAGGCGGCTACACCTTC. Amino acids: CSVDRGHGAGGYTF.

The count of this clone is one. J is TRBJ1-4 and V is TRBV7-8; D uncertain. Germline V gives CDR1 SGHVS, CDR2 FQNEAQ. The CDR3 has 14 residues. The germline V and J ends were trimmed by 4 bases and 0 bases, with 6 bases remaining between them. CDR3 nucleotide sequence: TGTGCCAGCAGCTACAGATCAACTAATGAAAAACTGTTTTTT. It is translated as CASSYRSTNEKLFF.

V usage is TRBV11-2 and J usage is TRBJ2-4; D gene uncertain. The CDR3 has 14 amino acids. Germline values: CDR1 SGHAT, CDR2 FQNNGV. V was shortened by 2 bases and J by 6 bases, with 11 bases between the two germline ends. The CDR3 DNA reads TGTGCCAGCAGCTTATACGGGCCGGGAAACATTCAGTACTTC. Its translation is CASSLYGPGNIQYF.

This clone was observed a handful of times. This chain joins TRBV7-9 and TRBJ2-3; D perhaps matches TRBD1 (6 bases). Between the trimmed V and J ends, which lost 1 base and 0 bases, there was a span of 11 bases. The germline V gene has CDR1 SEHNR and CDR2 FQNEAQ (reference sequence). The CDR3 is 16 amino acids. The CDR3 bases are TGTGCCAGCAGCTTAGACAGGGTGACTAGCACAGATACGCAGTATTTT. This encodes CASSLDRVTSTDTQYF.

V gene TRBV5-5 combines with J gene TRBJ1-5; D possibly corresponds to TRBD1 (5 bases). This CDR3 has 14 amino acids. Germline V gene lookup returns CDR1 SGHKS and CDR2 YYEKEE (reference sequence). Trimming shortened V by 0 bases and J by 10 bases, and 14 bases separated the two germline ends. CDR3 in DNA: TGTGCCAGCAGCTTGGGGTTGGGGGTCGGACCCCAGCATTTT. This codes for CASSLGLGVGPQHF.

This clone turned up a few times. The chain employs TRBV28 and TRBJ1-6; no clear D gene. Looked up from germline, CDR1 is MDHEN and CDR2 is SYDVKM. The germline V and J ends were trimmed by 1 base and 9 bases, with 7 bases remaining between them. The CDR3 has 13 amino acids. CDR3 amino acids: CASSLSRSSPLHF. In DNA, the CDR3 is TGTGCCAGCAGTTTATCACGGAGTTCACCCCTCCACTTT.

This clone was counted once. The chain is built from TRBV7-9 and TRBJ2-1, with no clear D. Germline values: CDR1 SEHNR, CDR2 FQNEAQ (reference sequence). V lost 5 bases and J lost 0, with 11 bases in between. This CDR3 is 15 amino acids long. CDR3 DNA: TGTGCCAGCAGCCCCGGGCCCAGCTCCTACAATGAGCAGTTCTTC. Encoded protein: CASSPGPSSYNEQFF.

V is TRBV7-6 and J is TRBJ2-5; 7 positions agree with TRBD1. The DNA end is a closer match to TRBJ2-7, so the J assignment may be wrong. Germline CDR1 reads SGHVS; CDR2 reads FNYEAQ. The CDR3 totals 14 residues. The CDR3 sequence is CASSSGQVPYEQYF. The DNA of the CDR3 is TGTGCCAGCAGCTCAGGACAGGTACCCTACGAGCAGTACTTC.

The chain employs TRBV15 and TRBJ2-1; D perhaps matches TRBD2 (5 bases). V lost 2 bases to trimming and J lost 12 bases, with 26 bases between them. The CDR3 spans 17 residues. Per germline, CDR1 LNHNV and CDR2 YYDKDF (reference sequence). The CDR3 DNA reads TGTGCCACCAGCAGACCGATTGACGTGGGCAGCTTTCGGGGGCAGTTCTTC. Encoded protein: CATSRPIDVGSFRGQFF.

The chain has TRBV4-3 and TRBJ1-5, with unresolved D. There are 14 residues in the CDR3. Germline lookup yields CDR1 LGHNA and CDR2 YSLEER. V dropped 1 base and J dropped 10 bases, with 14 bases sitting between them. CDR3 DNA: TGCGCCAGCAGCCAAGCTCATGTTGGAAGACCCCAGCATTTT. This gives the protein CASSQAHVGRPQHF.

This clone was detected once. The rearrangement uses TRBV4-3 and TRBJ2-3; D call uncertain. Per germline, CDR1 LGHNA and CDR2 YSLEER. Deletions cut 1 base from V and 1 base from J, with 9 bases between. CDR3 length: 15 amino acids. Written as DNA, the CDR3 is TGCGCCAGCAGCCAAGGTCAAGGCGGCACAGATACGCAGTATTTT. Amino acid sequence: CASSQGQGGTDTQYF.

V and J are TRBV19 and TRBJ1-2; weak D call: TRBD1 (5 bases). Looked up from germline, CDR1 is LNHDA and CDR2 is SQIVND (reference sequence). CDR3 length: 15 amino acids. Trimming cost V 3 bases and J 4 bases, with 15 bases left between them. The CDR3 loop is CASSMFSGFSYGYTF. CDR3 sequence (DNA): TGTGCCAGTAGTATGTTCTCAGGGTTTAGCTATGGCTACACCTTC.

J is TRBJ1-1 and V is TRBV29-1; TRBD1 matches 7 bases. Trimming cost V 2 bases and J 6 bases; bases outside gene matches: 6. The CDR3 contains 13 residues. From germline, CDR1 is SQVTM and CDR2 ANQGSEA. CDR3 sequence: CSVEPGQVAEAFF. DNA of the CDR3: TGCAGCGTTGAACCCGGACAGGTAGCTGAAGCTTTCTTT.